The 15 T cell receptor beta chains listed next were all sequenced from one sample in a study of blood T cell repertoires in COVID-19. Profiled with immunoSEQ multiplex PCR; TCRdb holds only in-frame clones, not every one. The sample carries around 160,000 clones, about nine tenths recorded once. What was sequenced was PBMCs or T cells enriched from blood (not recorded which). The receptors here all came from a woman aged 40 to 50 who had been exposed to COVID-19.

The chain carries TRBV3-1 (or the pseudogene TRBV3-2) and TRBJ1-6; D ambiguous. The CDR3 has 14 residues. Germline CDR1 and CDR2: LGHDT and YNNKEL (reference sequence). The V and J ends lost 5 bases and 7 bases respectively, with 12 bases between them. The CDR3 loop is CASSSGRENSPLHF. DNA for the CDR3: TGTGCCAGCAGCTCAGGACGGGAAAATTCACCCCTCCACTTT.

Regarding this clone: Within the sample, other DNA sequences also encode this same CDR3. The chain is built from TRBV7-9 and TRBJ1-4; 10 positions match TRBD1. This CDR3 is 14 amino acids long. The trim removed 5 bases at V and 6 bases at J, leaving 3 bases unmatched. Germline V lookup: CDR1 SEHNR, CDR2 FQNEAQ (reference sequence). The CDR3 region has the DNA TGTGCCAGCAGCCTAGACAGGGGGCATGAAAAACTGTTTTTT. It is translated as CASSLDRGHEKLFF.

J is TRBJ2-1 and V is TRBV29-1; possible D gene TRBD2, 5 bases. CDR3 length: 13 amino acids. The germline gives CDR1 SQVTM, CDR2 ANQGSEA. Between the trimmed V and J ends, which lost 7 bases and 8 bases, there was a span of 18 bases. The CDR3 protein is CSAMIPARDEQFF. The CDR3 nucleotides are TGCAGCGCCATGATTCCGGCGAGGGATGAGCAGTTCTTC.

This clone has a handful of counts. This CDR3 is CASRKTVGQSALNTEAFF. DNA for the CDR3: TGTGCCAGTAGAAAAACAGTGGGACAGAGTGCCCTGAACACTGAAGCTTTCTTT. The genes are TRBV19 and TRBJ1-1; the match to TRBD1 covers 7 bases. This CDR3 contains 18 residues. Germline CDR1 is LNHDA and CDR2 is SQIVND (reference sequence). The V and J ends lost 6 bases and 0 bases, in that order; junction bases with no gene match: 16.

The chain joins TRBV5-6 to TRBJ2-7; 7 bases align to TRBD1. With 0 bases clipped from V and 1 base from J, the junction kept 4 bases outside the gene matches. Looked up from germline, CDR1 is SGHDT and CDR2 is YYEEEE. The CDR3 contains 15 residues. CDR3 DNA: TGTGCCAGCAGCTTGGGGGTCAGGGGGTCCTACGAGCAGTACTTC. Protein sequence: CASSLGVRGSYEQYF. Combining the CDR3 with reference TRBV5-6 and TRBJ2-7 gives the whole variable domain DAGVTQSPTHLIKTRGQQVTLRCSPKSGHDTVSWYQQALGQGPQFIFQYYEEEERQRGNFPDRFSGHQFPNYSSELNVNALLLGDSALYLCASSLGVRGSYEQYFGPGTRLTVT.

This clone occurred once. The genes are TRBV19 and TRBJ1-2; the D gene is possibly TRBD1 (6 bases). The CDR3 loop spans 12 amino acids. The V gene's germline CDR1 is LNHDA and CDR2 SQIVND (reference sequence). V was pared by 7 bases and J by 8 bases, with 14 bases between. The CDR3 reads CASNDDQGGYTF. The CDR3 bases are TGTGCCAGTAATGACGACCAGGGGGGCTACACCTTC.

The genes are TRBV28 and TRBJ2-3; 8 nucleotides match TRBD2. V shed 6 bases, J shed 4 bases, and the junction held 6 bases outside the gene matches. Germline V lookup: CDR1 MDHEN, CDR2 SYDVKM. The CDR3 covers 14 residues. In DNA, the CDR3 is TGTGCCAGCAGCCCCGGACTAGCTTCAGATACGCAGTATTTT. This gives the protein CASSPGLASDTQYF.

V is TRBV18 and J is TRBJ1-1; TRBD1 matches at 9 bases. The V gene's germline CDR1 is KGHSH and CDR2 LQKENI. The CDR3 has 17 amino acids. V shed 6 bases and J 2 bases; nucleotides not matched to a gene: 13. The CDR3 DNA reads TGTGCCAGCTCCTCGGGACAGGGTACCCAGATTAACACTGAAGCTTTCTTT. Its protein product is CASSSGQGTQINTEAFF.

This chain links TRBV27 with TRBJ2-2; 11 positions match TRBD1. The germline V gene encodes CDR1 MNHEY and CDR2 SMNVEV (reference sequence). With V trimmed by 2 bases and J by 4 bases, 3 bases remained unmatched. This CDR3 has 16 residues. The CDR3 DNA is TGTGCCAGCAGTTTAAGGACAGGGGGCGGCACCGGGGAGCTGTTTTTT. Its translation: CASSLRTGGGTGELFF.

The count of this clone is one. The rearrangement joins TRBV29-1 to TRBJ2-7, with D possibly TRBD1 on 6 matching bases. V was clipped by 5 bases and J by 2 bases, with 13 bases between them. Germline values: CDR1 SQVTM, CDR2 ANQGSEA. CDR3 length: 13 residues. In nucleotides, the CDR3 is TGCAGCGTTACATCAGGACAGCCCTACGAGCAGTACTTC. Amino acid sequence: CSVTSGQPYEQYF.

The chain links TRBV19 to TRBJ1-5, with 7 bases matching TRBD1. The CDR3 has 15 residues. Germline CDR1 reads LNHDA; CDR2 reads SQIVND (reference sequence). V lost 4 bases, J lost 2 bases, and 5 bases stayed unmatched. CDR3 in amino acids: CASSNHRGGNQPQHF. CDR3 bases: TGTGCCAGTAGTAACCACAGGGGTGGCAATCAGCCCCAGCATTTT.

This chain joins TRBV19 and TRBJ2-3; weak D call: TRBD1 (6 bases). The V gene's germline CDR1 is LNHDA and CDR2 SQIVND (reference sequence). Trimming removed 3 bases from V and 2 bases from J, with 15 bases in between. The CDR3 has 16 residues. The CDR3, as DNA: TGTGCCAGTAGTATTACAGGGCGGACCCTCACAGATACGCAGTATTTT. This codes for CASSITGRTLTDTQYF.

This chain uses TRBV28 with TRBJ1-2; TRBD1 agrees at 8 bases. V gave up 5 bases and J gave up 8 bases; unmatched junction bases: 7. This CDR3 has 13 amino acids. Germline CDR1 and CDR2: MDHEN and SYDVKM. CDR3 DNA sequence: TGTGCCAGCAGTCCAGTAGACAGGGGCGGCTACACCTTC. Translating it yields CASSPVDRGGYTF.

In DNA, the CDR3 is TGTGCCAGCAGCTCCGGGACAGCAACTTTCTTT. It codes for CASSSGTATFF. This sequence joins TRBV7-2 and TRBJ1-1; 7 bases map to TRBD1. V lost 4 bases, J lost 12 bases, and 5 bases stayed unmatched. Germline V lookup: CDR1 SGHTA, CDR2 FQGNSA. The CDR3 consists of 11 residues.

This clone came up once. This sequence joins TRBV7-9 and TRBJ1-1; TRBD1 is a possible D gene (5 bases). V was cut by 5 bases and J by 3 bases, with 19 bases left in between. The CDR3 has 16 residues. Per germline, CDR1 SEHNR and CDR2 FQNEAQ (reference sequence). The CDR3 reads CASSDNRKLPDTEAFF. CDR3 sequence (DNA): TGTGCCAGCAGCGATAACAGGAAACTTCCGGACACTGAAGCTTTCTTT.